These T cell receptor beta chains were read from a single sample in a study of shared clonotypes between healthy human individuals. The method was immunoSEQ multiplex PCR; TCRdb's version includes in-frame clones alone and lacks a portion of them. The table shows 2 million to 2.5 million clones, with roughly 95% occurring only once. Sequencing was carried out using naive CD4+ T cells sorted from blood. Source of these receptors: a man younger than 30 in good health. Both conserved end residues are part of each CDR3. D genes are given only for firm matches. Clone size is given for some rows only: seen once, a few or many times, or a class if the clone is expanded.

abundance: .
v_gene: TRBV5-1
j_gene: TRBJ1-3
d_gene: TRBD1
CDR3nt: TGCGCCAGCAGCTCGACAGGGGGCTCTGCTGGAAACACCATATATTTT
CDR3aa: CASSSTGGSAGNTIYF

abundance: once
v_gene: TRBV10-3
j_gene: TRBJ2-5
d_gene: .
CDR3nt: TGTGCCATCAGTGAGACCCGGGGACAAGAGACCCAGTACTTC
CDR3aa: CAISETRGQETQYF

abundance: .
v_gene: TRBV9
j_gene: TRBJ1-2
d_gene: .
CDR3nt: TGTGCCAGCAGCGTAGCGGGGCAGAACTATGGCTACACCTTC
CDR3aa: CASSVAGQNYGYTF

abundance: .
v_gene: TRBV29-1
j_gene: TRBJ2-3
d_gene: TRBD1
CDR3nt: TGCAGCGTAAGACAGGGAAGTTTTACAGATACGCAGTATTTT
CDR3aa: CSVRQGSFTDTQYF

abundance: .
v_gene: TRBV27
j_gene: TRBJ1-4
d_gene: .
CDR3nt: TGTGCCAGCAGCATGGCGGGGTCGGGTGAAAAACTGTTTTTT
CDR3aa: CASSMAGSGEKLFF

abundance: .
v_gene: TRBV5-4
j_gene: TRBJ2-7
d_gene: TRBD1
CDR3nt: TGTGCCAGCAGCCCGACTGGACAGGGGGTCTACGAGCAGTACTTC
CDR3aa: CASSPTGQGVYEQYF

abundance: once
v_gene: TRBV19
j_gene: TRBJ1-6
d_gene: .
CDR3nt: TGTGCCAGTAGCCAATCGGGGACACTGTATAATTCACCCCTCCACTTT
CDR3aa: CASSQSGTLYNSPLHF

abundance: .
v_gene: TRBV5-1
j_gene: TRBJ1-4
d_gene: .
CDR3nt: TGCGCCAGCAGCTTGGTGGGTTCGGGGAGTGAAAAACTGTTTTTT
CDR3aa: CASSLVGSGSEKLFF

abundance: .
v_gene: TRBV6-5
j_gene: TRBJ2-7
d_gene: TRBD2
CDR3nt: TGTGCCAGCAGCAGACTAGCGGGAGCCTACGAGCAGTACTTC
CDR3aa: CASSRLAGAYEQYF

abundance: .
v_gene: TRBV12-5
j_gene: TRBJ1-3
d_gene: TRBD1
CDR3nt: TGTGCTAGTGGTTTGGGACAGGGAAACTCTGGAAACACCATATATTTT
CDR3aa: CASGLGQGNSGNTIYF

abundance: .
v_gene: TRBV5-1
j_gene: TRBJ2-1
d_gene: TRBD2
CDR3nt: TGCGCCAGCAGCTCCGGACTAGCGGGAGTCTACAATGAGCAGTTCTTC
CDR3aa: CASSSGLAGVYNEQFF

abundance: once
v_gene: TRBV10-2
j_gene: TRBJ2-7
d_gene: .
CDR3nt: TGCGCCAGCGGTCAGGTTTTTTACGAGCAGTACTTC
CDR3aa: CASGQVFYEQYF

abundance: .
v_gene: TRBV4-3
j_gene: TRBJ2-1
d_gene: TRBD2
CDR3nt: TGCGCCAGCAGCCAAGATGTTAGCGGGAGTATGTCCTACAATGAGCAGTTCTTC
CDR3aa: CASSQDVSGSMSYNEQFF

abundance: .
v_gene: TRBV9
j_gene: TRBJ2-1
d_gene: TRBD2
CDR3nt: TGTGCCAGCAGCGTAGGACTAGCCCTCTACAATGAGCAGTTCTTC
CDR3aa: CASSVGLALYNEQFF

abundance: .
v_gene: TRBV14
j_gene: TRBJ1-1
d_gene: .
CDR3nt: TGTGCCAGCAGCCAAGAAAGAGCGAGCGCTTTCTTT
CDR3aa: CASSQERASAFF

abundance: .
v_gene: TRBV19
j_gene: TRBJ2-7
d_gene: TRBD1
CDR3nt: TGTGCCAGTAGCGGACAGGGAGGCTCCTACGAGCAGTACTTC
CDR3aa: CASSGQGGSYEQYF

abundance: .
v_gene: TRBV29-1
j_gene: TRBJ2-3
d_gene: .
CDR3nt: TGCAGCGTTCGTTACGGTGGAGGCACAGATACGCAGTATTTT
CDR3aa: CSVRYGGGTDTQYF

abundance: .
v_gene: TRBV28
j_gene: TRBJ1-4
d_gene: .
CDR3nt: TGTGCCAGCCGGGCTCGTGGGATTCCTAATGAAAAACTGTTTTTT
CDR3aa: CASRARGIPNEKLFF

abundance: once
v_gene: TRBV30
j_gene: TRBJ2-6
d_gene: TRBD2
CDR3nt: TGTGCCTGGAGCCCCTTCCTGGGACTAGCGGGAGAGTCTGGGGCCAACGTCCTGACTTTC
CDR3aa: CAWSPFLGLAGESGANVLTF

abundance: .
v_gene: TRBV18
j_gene: TRBJ2-1
d_gene: .
CDR3nt: TGTGCCAGCTCACCAAGGTCCCGGGCCAACAATGAGCAGTTCTTC
CDR3aa: CASSPRSRANNEQFF

abundance: once
v_gene: TRBV4-1
j_gene: TRBJ1-1
d_gene: TRBD1
CDR3nt: TGCGCCAGCAGCCAAGATCGGACAGGGAACACTGAAGCTTTCTTT
CDR3aa: CASSQDRTGNTEAFF

abundance: .
v_gene: TRBV7-2
j_gene: TRBJ1-3
d_gene: TRBD1
CDR3nt: TGTGCCAGCAGCTTAGGCCGGACAGGGCGGGTAGGAAACACCATATATTTT
CDR3aa: CASSLGRTGRVGNTIYF

abundance: .
v_gene: TRBV6-5
j_gene: TRBJ2-7
d_gene: .
CDR3nt: TGTGCCAGCAGTTACTCGTCCAGGGTTACCTACGAGCAGTACTTC
CDR3aa: CASSYSSRVTYEQYF

abundance: .
v_gene: TRBV30
j_gene: TRBJ2-3
d_gene: TRBD2
CDR3nt: TGTGCCTGGGGGCCCGGACTAGCGGGGGGGCAAGATACGCAGTATTTT
CDR3aa: CAWGPGLAGGQDTQYF

abundance: .
v_gene: TRBV7-3
j_gene: TRBJ1-1
d_gene: TRBD1
CDR3nt: TGTGCCAGCAGATCCGGGACAGGGAACACTGAAGCTTTCTTT
CDR3aa: CASRSGTGNTEAFF

abundance: .
v_gene: TRBV5-1
j_gene: TRBJ1-5
d_gene: .
CDR3nt: TGCGCCAGCAGCTTGGACGGACATCTCAATCAGCCCCAGCATTTT
CDR3aa: CASSLDGHLNQPQHF

abundance: .
v_gene: TRBV18
j_gene: TRBJ2-5
d_gene: TRBD2
CDR3nt: TGTGCCAGCTCACCCGGGACTAGCGGGACCCAGTACTTC
CDR3aa: CASSPGTSGTQYF

abundance: .
v_gene: TRBV5-4
j_gene: TRBJ2-7
d_gene: TRBD2
CDR3nt: TGTGCCAGCAGCTTGGAGCTAGCGGGACTATACGAGCAGTACTTC
CDR3aa: CASSLELAGLYEQYF

abundance: .
v_gene: TRBV18
j_gene: TRBJ2-7
d_gene: TRBD1
CDR3nt: TGTGCCAGCTCACAGGGACAGGACTACTACGAGCAGTACTTC
CDR3aa: CASSQGQDYYEQYF

abundance: .
v_gene: TRBV6-5
j_gene: TRBJ1-3
d_gene: .
CDR3nt: TGTGCCAGCAGTTACTCTGTCGATACAGGAAACACCATATATTTT
CDR3aa: CASSYSVDTGNTIYF

abundance: .
v_gene: TRBV7-8
j_gene: TRBJ2-1
d_gene: .
CDR3nt: TGTGCCAGCAGCTTAGAGGTCAGGAGTAAGGTATTGAATGAGCAGTTCTTC
CDR3aa: CASSLEVRSKVLNEQFF

abundance: .
v_gene: TRBV6-1
j_gene: TRBJ1-6
d_gene: .
CDR3nt: TGTGCCAGCAGTGGCATACAGGGCTCCATGGCCTATAATTCACCCCTCCACTTT
CDR3aa: CASSGIQGSMAYNSPLHF

abundance: .
v_gene: TRBV5-6
j_gene: TRBJ2-5
d_gene: .
CDR3nt: TGTGCCAGCAGCTGGGGGGAGACCCAGTACTTC
CDR3aa: CASSWGETQYF